The clone carrying this T cell receptor (beta chain) appeared many times. The ends lost 5 bases at V and 6 bases at J; junction bases unmatched: 12. The CDR3 totals 16 residues. CDR1 and CDR2 (germline): MNHEY, SMNVEV (reference sequence). The sample is drawn from a study of T cell repertoires in cytomegalovirus infection. Via MiXCR, TCRdb re-called the reads, giving one row per CDR3 protein. Of around 210,000 distinct CDR3 sequences in the sample, 6.5% were seen once. The TCR originated in a human donor in good health (CMV status not recorded). Some clones in this sample may be carry-over from other donors' samples. The V and J genes are TRBV27 and TRBJ2-2; the match to TRBD1 covers 7 bases. Sequenced material: PBMCs. As DNA, the CDR3 is TGTGCCAGCAGTGGTCCGGACAGGAGTGTCGCCGGGGAGCTGTTTTTT. Translated, it gives CASSGPDRSVAGELFF.